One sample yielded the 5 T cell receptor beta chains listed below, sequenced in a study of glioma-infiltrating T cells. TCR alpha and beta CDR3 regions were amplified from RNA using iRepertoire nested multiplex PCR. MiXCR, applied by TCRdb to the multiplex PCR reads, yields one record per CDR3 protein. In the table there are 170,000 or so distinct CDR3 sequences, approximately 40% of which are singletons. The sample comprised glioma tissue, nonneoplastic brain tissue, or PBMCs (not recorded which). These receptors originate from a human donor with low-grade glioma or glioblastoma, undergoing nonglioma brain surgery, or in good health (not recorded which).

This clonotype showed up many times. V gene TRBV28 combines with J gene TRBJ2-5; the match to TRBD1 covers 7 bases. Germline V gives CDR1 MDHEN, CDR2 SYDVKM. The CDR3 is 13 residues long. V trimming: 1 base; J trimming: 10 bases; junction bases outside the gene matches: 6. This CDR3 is CASSLSWQGDQYF. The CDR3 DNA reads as TGTGCCAGCAGTTTATCGTGGCAGGGGGACCAGTACTTC. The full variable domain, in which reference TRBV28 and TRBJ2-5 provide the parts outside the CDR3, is DVKVTQSSRYLVKRTGEKVFLECVQDMDHENMFWYRQDPGLGLRLIYFSYDVKMKEKGDIPEGYSVSREKKERFSLILESASTNQTSMYLCASSLSWQGDQYFGPGTRLLVL.

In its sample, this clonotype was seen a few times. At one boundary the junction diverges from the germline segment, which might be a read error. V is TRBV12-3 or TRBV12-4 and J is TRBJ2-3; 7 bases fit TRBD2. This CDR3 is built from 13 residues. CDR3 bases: TGTGCCGGGGCGGGAGCGAACACAAATACGCAGTATTTT. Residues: CAGAGANTNTQYF.

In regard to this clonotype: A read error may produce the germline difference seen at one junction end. In DNA form, the CDR3 reads TGTGCCAGCTCACCACTAGCGGCACAAGAGACCCATTACTTC. This translates into CASSPLAAQETHYF. V gene TRBV18 combines with J gene TRBJ2-5; D is perhaps TRBD2 (6 bases). In germline, CDR1 is KGHSH, CDR2 LQKENI. There are 14 residues in the CDR3.

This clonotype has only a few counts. Written as DNA, the CDR3 is TGTGCCAGCAGCCAAGATCACGGGGCGGGAGGCGCATACAATGAGCAGTTCTTC. This translates into CASSQDHGAGGAYNEQFF. The chain combines TRBV4-2 with TRBJ2-1, with 8 bases lining up with TRBD2. V shed 0 bases and J 4 bases; nucleotides not matched to a gene: 11. Germline V CDR1 and CDR2: LGHNA, YNFKEQ. CDR3 length equals 18 residues.

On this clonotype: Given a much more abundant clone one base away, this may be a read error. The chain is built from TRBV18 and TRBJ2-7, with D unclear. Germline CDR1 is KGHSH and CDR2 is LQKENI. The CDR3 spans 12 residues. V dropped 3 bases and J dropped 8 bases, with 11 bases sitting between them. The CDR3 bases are TGTGCCAGCTCACCCAACTTATACAAGCAGTACTTC. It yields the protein CASSPNLYKQYF.